This T cell receptor beta chain is drawn from a study of T cell responses to AZD1222 COVID-19 vaccine. Findings and limits, study-wide: Close to half of all spike-specific TCRs reportedly target regions of the variants that are unmutated. Only a handful of individuals given AZD1222 were seropositive at baseline.

TCRdb's table, derived via immunoSEQ multiplex PCR, lists solely in-frame clones and lacks some. The sample records some 130,000 clones, roughly 90% being singletons. From germline, CDR1 is LNHDA and CDR2 SQIVND (reference sequence). The V end was cut by 3 bases, the J end by 2 bases, with 9 bases between. This CDR3 is built from 14 residues. Pooled samples include second doses given at about 4 or 12 weeks. On this clone: Its antigen is not identified.

The V gene is TRBV19, the J gene TRBJ2-3; D not certain. The receptor was isolated from an adult who received the AZD1222 COVID-19 vaccine. The sample here was peripheral blood, taken 28 days after the second AZD1222 dose. The CDR3 protein is CASSMMKTTDTQYF. DNA for the CDR3: TGTGCCAGTAGTATGATGAAGACCACAGATACGCAGTATTTT.